This TCR beta chain emerged from a study of T-cell memory formation after mild COVID-19. Study-wide results and caveats: CD8+ contracting clones occupied EMRA, while CD4+ ones occupied mainly CM and EM.

With 5 bases clipped from V and 6 bases from J, the junction kept 7 bases outside the gene matches. The CDR3 consists of 14 residues. CDR1 and CDR2 (germline): SGHNT, YENEEA. A remark on this clonotype: Its cognate antigen is unknown.

Constant-segment primers were used for 5'RACE, and the resulting TCR alpha and TCR beta cDNA libraries carried sample barcodes and UMIs. Using its own MiXCR run on the 5' RACE reads, TCRdb lists one record per CDR3 protein. The repertoire holds hundreds of thousands of distinct CDR3 sequences, with 28% as singletons. The V call is TRBV11-3, the J call TRBJ2-1, with TRBD2 matching over 7 bases. The receptor's source is an adult woman who had mild COVID-19 (a few samples of this study predate the infection). Cell type and time point are not known. The sample was PBMCs or a T cell subset sorted from them (not recorded which). For the CDR3, the DNA is TGTGCCAGCAGCGCGCTTTCTAGCGGCAATGAGCAGTTCTTC. Protein sequence: CASSALSSGNEQFF.